This T cell receptor beta chain was documented in a study of CD8+CD57+ T cells in acquired aplastic anemia. For sequencing, patients were chosen who had shown expansion of CD8+CD57+ cells by flow cytometry. Genomic DNA, the template, was used for profiling of the TCR beta VDJ and CDR3. Via MiXCR, TCRdb re-called the reads, giving one row per CDR3 protein. The sample holds under 200,000 distinct CDR3 sequences, 40% to 55% seen once. This sequence originates from a human donor with aplastic anemia. Sequencing input: sorted CD4+, CD8+, or CD8+CD57+ T cells (not recorded which) from PBMCs.

The CDR3 sequence: CASDRGRSETQYF. CDR3 in DNA: TGTGCCTCTGACAGGGGGCGGTCGGAGACCCAGTACTTC. This sequence joins TRBV25-1 and TRBJ2-5; 10 bases are a match to TRBD1. Germline V gives CDR1 MGHDK, CDR2 SYGVNS. CDR3 size: 13 residues. Trimming cost V 11 bases and J 5 bases; bases outside gene matches: 8. The variable domain in full, completed from reference TRBV25-1 and TRBJ2-5, reads EADIYQTPRYLVIGTGKKITLECSQTMGHDKMYWYQQDPGMELHLIHYSYGVNSTEKGDLSSESTVSRIRTEHFPLTLESARPSHTSQYLCASDRGRSETQYFGPGTRLLVL.